This TCR beta chain was recovered during a study of kidney transplant recipient with SARS-CoV-2 infection. The CDR3 consists of 16 residues. Germline V gene sequence: CDR1 SGHKS, CDR2 YYEKEE (reference sequence). TCRdb reanalysed the reads using MiXCR and keeps one entry per CDR3 protein. There are 200,000 to 250,000 distinct CDR3 sequences in the sample; under 30% occur only once, and 6% to 8.5% lies in the top ten. Remarks on this clonotype: A much larger clone differs from this one at a single base, so this may be a read error.

Material: a blood sample, obtained at baseline and between days 110 and 120 from a kidney transplant recipient. The V gene is TRBV5-5, the J gene TRBJ1-2; D remains unclear. This receptor was identified in a male patient aged 25 to 39 who had COVID-19 and was a kidney transplant recipient. Some T cells could come from the graft donor. CDR3 amino acids: CASVTHVSRKTYGCTF. The CDR3 nucleotides read TGTGCCAGCGTAACCCATGTCTCGCGAAAGACCTATGGCTGCACCTTC.